This entry lists 15 T cell receptor beta chains sequenced from one sample in a study of cytomegalovirus exposure and HLA in healthy donors. Both 60 Vbeta primers and 13 Jbeta primers went into the PCR. The table came from immunoSEQ multiplex PCR; TCRdb's copy has only in-frame clones and leaves some out. The sample carries roughly 190,000 clones, about four fifths recorded once. Sequenced input: PBMCs. The receptors come from a female donor in good health and CMV-seronegative.

This clone was seen only once. The chain employs TRBV28 and TRBJ2-1; D not certain. V was pared by 2 bases and J by 0 bases, with 8 bases between. CDR1 and CDR2 (germline): MDHEN, SYDVKM. This CDR3 contains 15 residues. For the CDR3, the DNA is TGTGCCAGCAGTTTAGCGTCCGGCTCCTACAATGAGCAGTTCTTC. Its translation: CASSLASGSYNEQFF.

The chain employs TRBV6-6 and TRBJ2-7; 9 positions match TRBD2. The J segment lost 3 bases and the V segment lost 6 bases, leaving 3 bases of the junction unmatched. Germline V gene sequence: CDR1 MNHNY, CDR2 SVGAGI (reference sequence). CDR3 length equals 13 residues. CDR3 nucleotide sequence: TGTGCCAGCAGCAGTAGCGGGAGCTACGAGCAGTACTTC. Protein sequence: CASSSSGSYEQYF.

This chain uses TRBV4-1 with TRBJ1-1, with D perhaps TRBD1 (6 bases). CDR1 and CDR2 (germline): MGHRA, YSYEKL. V lost 0 bases, J lost 4 bases, and 12 bases lay in between. The CDR3 consists of 15 residues. The CDR3 region is CASSQDPRGGTEAFF. In DNA form, the CDR3 reads TGCGCCAGCAGCCAAGATCCGAGGGGGGGCACTGAAGCTTTCTTT.

The chain couples TRBV19 to TRBJ1-2; D remains unclear. The CDR3 extends over 15 amino acids. V lost 7 bases, J lost 0 bases, and 15 bases lay in between. Germline-derived CDR1 and CDR2 are LNHDA and SQIVND (reference sequence). The CDR3 DNA follows: TGTGCCAGTACCCGCTCCGGGAGAGCTAACTATGGCTACACCTTC. It codes for CASTRSGRANYGYTF.

The rearrangement joins TRBV9 to TRBJ1-2, with 9 positions matching TRBD1. With 10 bases clipped from V and 7 bases from J, the junction kept 11 bases outside the gene matches. This CDR3 is built from 13 residues. Germline-derived CDR1 and CDR2 are SGDLS and YYNGEE. The chain's CDR3 is CARLGTGFSGYTF. The DNA of the CDR3 is TGTGCCCGCCTCGGGACAGGGTTTTCTGGCTACACCTTC.

The chain couples TRBV6-1 to TRBJ1-2; D is possibly TRBD1 (5 bases). The germline V gene has CDR1 MNHNS and CDR2 SASEGT. There are 15 residues in the CDR3. The germline V and J ends were trimmed by 3 bases and 4 bases, with 15 bases remaining between them. DNA for the CDR3: TGTGCCAGCAGTGACCCCGGGGGTTCGACCTATGGCTACACCTTC. It translates to CASSDPGGSTYGYTF.

The rearrangement joins TRBV29-1 to TRBJ1-5, with D unclear. V lost 4 bases and J lost 0, with 10 bases in between. This CDR3 region has 14 residues. The V gene's germline CDR1 is SQVTM and CDR2 ANQGSEA. CDR3: CSVAGGDSNQPQHF. For the CDR3, the DNA is TGCAGCGTTGCGGGCGGGGATAGCAATCAGCCCCAGCATTTT.

The chain is built from TRBV21-1 and TRBJ2-6; the table's D call, TRBD1, has no DNA check behind it. TRBV21-1 is classified as a pseudogene. This CDR3 spans 17 amino acids. CDR3 loop: CASSSWTGPSGANVLTF. CDR3 in DNA: TGTGCCAGCAGCAGCTGGACAGGGCCGAGCGGGGCCAACGTCCTGACTTTC.

The chain is built from TRBV7-9 and TRBJ2-3, with 12 bases aligning to TRBD2. The CDR3 runs to 16 residues. CDR1 and CDR2 from the germline V gene are SEHNR and FQNEAQ (reference sequence). After removal of 3 bases from V and 7 bases from J, the junction contained 8 bases not matched to a gene. The CDR3 loop is CASSFFLAGGKHTQYF. CDR3 coding DNA: TGTGCCAGCAGCTTCTTCCTAGCGGGAGGGAAGCATACGCAGTATTTT.

A few counts support this clone. The chain combines TRBV7-9 with TRBJ2-7, with D possibly matching TRBD1 (5 bases). In germline, CDR1 is SEHNR, CDR2 FQNEAQ (reference sequence). The CDR3 spans 14 residues. Trimming shortened V by 5 bases and J by 3 bases, and 14 bases separated the two germline ends. CDR3 loop: CASSTRAGYYEQYF. The CDR3 DNA reads TGTGCCAGCAGCACCCGGGCAGGGTACTACGAGCAGTACTTC.

V is TRBV11-2 and J is TRBJ2-3, with 9 nucleotides matching TRBD1. V gave up 0 bases and J gave up 3 bases; unmatched junction bases: 7. Germline V gene lookup returns CDR1 SGHAT and CDR2 FQNNGV. This CDR3 region has 17 residues. The CDR3 here is CASSLDPYRGRTDTQYF. The CDR3, as DNA: TGTGCCAGCAGCTTAGACCCTTACAGGGGGCGAACAGATACGCAGTATTTT.

The chain combines TRBV27 with TRBJ2-7; 12 nucleotides match TRBD2. The germline gives CDR1 MNHEY, CDR2 SMNVEV (reference sequence). The junction had 6 bases not matched to a gene; V was cut back by 6 bases and J by 6 bases. The CDR3 consists of 14 residues. CDR3 sequence: CASSPSGRVGEQYF. The CDR3 bases are TGTGCCAGCAGCCCTAGCGGGAGGGTAGGCGAGCAGTACTTC.

The V and J genes are TRBV19 and TRBJ2-1, with 11 nucleotides matching TRBD2. Germline CDR1 is LNHDA and CDR2 is SQIVND (reference sequence). V lost 4 bases, J lost 2 bases, and 4 bases stayed unmatched. This CDR3 spans 16 amino acids. CDR3 amino acids: CASSKVGLAAYNEQFF. CDR3 bases: TGTGCCAGTAGTAAGGTGGGACTAGCGGCCTACAATGAGCAGTTCTTC.

Details on this clone: At one end the junction does not follow the germline gene, possibly because of a read error. The chain recombines TRBV7-9 with TRBJ2-7; no clear D. Germline lookup yields CDR1 SEHNR and CDR2 FQNEAQ (reference sequence). The length of the CDR3 is 12 residues. This CDR3 reads CASSLGEAILHF. The DNA of the CDR3 is TGTGCCAGCAGCTTAGGAGAAGCAATCCTGCACTTC.

The chain is built from TRBV9 and TRBJ1-2; TRBD1 matches at 7 bases. CDR1 is SGDLS, CDR2 YYNGEE, per germline. After removal of 4 bases from V and 4 bases from J, the junction contained 4 bases not matched to a gene. The CDR3 loop spans 13 amino acids. CDR3 DNA: TGTGCCAGCAGCAAAGGGACAGCCTATGGCTACACCTTC. Translating gives CASSKGTAYGYTF.